This TCR beta chain was sequenced in a study of blood T cell repertoires in COVID-19. Trimming took off 3 bases at V and 2 bases at J, with 17 bases between the two ends. The CDR3 is made up of 16 amino acids. The germline gives CDR1 GTSNPN, CDR2 SVGIG (reference sequence). TCRdb keeps only in-frame clones here, not all; method: immunoSEQ multiplex PCR. The repertoire consists of 350,000 to 450,000 clones, with around 92% occurring once and the leading ten covering approximately 1.5%. The sequenced material came from PBMCs or T cells enriched from blood (not recorded which). The rearrangement joins TRBV30 to TRBJ1-5; tentatively, D is TRBD1 (5 bases). The receptor comes from a woman aged 25 to 39 who had recovered from COVID-19. The DNA for the CDR3 is TGTGCCTGGAGCCCTATAGGGGCTTTGGGCAATCAGCCCCAGCATTTT. Protein product: CAWSPIGALGNQPQHF.